The TCR beta chain under discussion was sequenced for a study of blood T cell repertoires in COVID-19. Study overall: Italy, Spain and the United States were the sources of the convalescent and acute COVID-19 samples. Nucleic acid was either cDNA or gDNA, and it came from T cells, B-cell-depleted T cells, or PBMCs.

J lost 0 bases, V lost 4 bases, and 1 base had no gene match. The CDR3 consists of 14 residues. In germline, CDR1 is WSHSY, CDR2 SAAADI. As originally analysed: Cell counts per sample came from amplifying reference gene primers. Sequencing was performed with immunoSEQ multiplex PCR; in TCRdb, only in-frame clones are kept and a portion is missing. V and J calls and clone size are as listed in that table; D and trimming were resolved from the DNA. The sample records about 220,000 clones, about 80% being singletons. The chain joins TRBV10-2 to TRBJ2-7; 9 positions agree with TRBD2. Specimen: peripheral blood. The TCR sequence derives from a woman aged 25 to 39 who had recovered from COVID-19. CDR3 region: CASSAGLASYEQYF. In DNA form, the CDR3 reads TGCGCCAGCAGTGCGGGACTAGCCTCCTACGAGCAGTACTTC.